This TCR beta chain appears in the sequencing data of a study of OX40 agonist ivuxolimab in advanced cancers. Germline CDR1 SGHTA, CDR2 FQGNSA. The CDR3 extends over 16 amino acids. Trimming took 1 base from V and 3 from J; bases not matched to a gene: 4. Generated by immunoSEQ multiplex PCR, the TCRdb table keeps only in-frame clones and is missing some. The sample contains 65,000 to 70,000 clones, around 89% of which appear only once. The rearrangement joins TRBV7-2 to TRBJ2-3; 10 positions match TRBD2. The receptor was isolated from an adult with an advanced solid tumor such as melanoma, head and neck, liver or kidney cancer. The sample here was CD4+ or CD8+ T cells sorted from blood, taken in a trial of the OX40 agonist ivuxolimab. In DNA form, the CDR3 reads TGTGCCAGCAGCTTAGGTACTAGCGGGATTACAGATACGCAGTATTTT. As protein: CASSLGTSGITDTQYF.